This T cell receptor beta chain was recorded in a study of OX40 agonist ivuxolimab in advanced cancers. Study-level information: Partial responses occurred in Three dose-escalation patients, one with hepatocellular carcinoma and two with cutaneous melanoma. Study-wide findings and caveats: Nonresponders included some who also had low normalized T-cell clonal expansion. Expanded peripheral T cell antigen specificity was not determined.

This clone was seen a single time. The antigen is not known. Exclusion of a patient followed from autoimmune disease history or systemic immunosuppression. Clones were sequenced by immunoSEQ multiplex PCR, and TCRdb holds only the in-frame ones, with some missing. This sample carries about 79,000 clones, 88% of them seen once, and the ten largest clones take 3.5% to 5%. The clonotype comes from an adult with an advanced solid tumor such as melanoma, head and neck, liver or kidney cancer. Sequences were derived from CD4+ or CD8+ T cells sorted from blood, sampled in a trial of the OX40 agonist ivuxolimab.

The CDR3 DNA sequence: TGTGCCAGCAGGGGCTACACAGATACGCAGTATTTT. It specifies CASRGYTDTQYF. The chain combines TRBV25-1 with TRBJ2-3; D call uncertain. V was trimmed by 6 bases and J by 2 bases, leaving 6 bases between them. This CDR3 region has 12 residues. The V gene's germline CDR1 is MGHDK and CDR2 SYGVNS.